This record looks at one T cell receptor (beta chain) sequence and its context. There is no known antigen for this receptor. No base quality values were provided; no much bigger clone lies one nucleotide off. Based on the germline V gene, the CDR1 and CDR2 sequences are MDHEN and SYDVKM. Germline trimming: 4 bases from V, 0 bases from J; junction bases outside gene matches: 6. From the cysteine through the phenylalanine, the CDR3 covers 16 amino acids. Kept here is only the CDR3 DNA, which spans 48 bases and is read in frame from base 1. The record originates from a study of follicular helper T cells after annual influenza vaccination (dated by TCRdb to between 2016 and 2019). Background on the whole study: Blood was collected on days 0, 7 and 28 after each seasonal influenza vaccination. To study recall of cTfh clones, some subjects were followed through successive annual vaccinations in the 2013-2014, 2014-2015 and 2015-2016 seasons. Multi-year samples were available from six subjects, with four subjects covering two vaccination seasons and two subjects covering three seasons. One week after vaccination, a second recruited cohort of approximately 11 subjects (Table S1) displayed a similar ICOS+CD38+ cTfh response. The 2015 samples were processed right after collection, while the 2013-2014 samples were cryopreserved.

The time point label, as the study defines it: 2014-2015 season, pre-vaccination. TCRB sequencing was used to follow sorted CD4 subsets from the blood of adults before and after they were given the seasonal inactivated influenza vaccine (Fluvarix). To be eligible, subjects had to live in the community and must not have received influenza vaccine in the previous 6 months. Exclusions included influenza vaccine contraindications, substance abuse, HIV/AIDS, active malignancy, immunomodulatory medication and active illness such as respiratory infection. At each time point, somewhere between about 40 and 110 mL of blood was taken. Either Ficoll-Paque PLUS or SepMate separation was used to isolate PBMC. CXCR5- memory CD4 T cells were sorted as a comparison non-Tfh subset. Cell subsets were sorted from PBMC on a BD FACS Aria before DNA extraction. Libraries were built with the immunoSEQ multiplex PCR assay. Adaptive Biotechnologies carried out TCRB amplification, library preparation, sequencing and preliminary bioinformatics at Survey level resolution. Per the original workflow: Clonality was calculated in R as 1 minus normalized Shannon entropy, and the Gini index was computed with the R package ineq. Overlap score was defined as the summed counts of shared sequences divided by the total counts of all sequences in both compared samples. Fisher's exact test, with an assumed theoretical repertoire of 10^7 TCRB sequences, was used to assess the significance of shared clonotypes. What TCRdb holds here is the immuneACCESS table cut down to in-frame rearrangements. Part of the clones is not present; checked against another copy, under half of the missing clones reflect an unresolved V gene, and the others are unexplained. For V, J and clone size, that table is used; D and trimming come from the DNA. In all, the sample holds about 11,000 clones, and around 84% of those were seen once. In total, the top ten clones hold over 0.7% of the sample.

Study-wide findings and limitations: With successive annual vaccinations, a recurrent oligoclonal ICOS+CD38+ cTfh response was recalled, and this response contained tetramer and AIM influenza-specific clonotypes. Day 7 ICOS+CD38+ clones were most often found later in ICOS-CD38- cTfh, suggesting that subset may serve as a memory reservoir. Undersampling of the much larger non-cTfh compartments could not be excluded when assessing influenza clone enrichment. Rare clonotypes could not be sampled because productive TCRB sequences were recovered from only about 9.5-23% of the analyzed cells. ICOS+CD38+ cTfh clonality correlated with the frequency of that population, and its change correlated with the change in circulating plasmablast frequency.

The source was CXCR5- memory CD4+ T cells sorted from blood, collected on the day of influenza vaccination. The cell subset or site label here, explained by the study, means: CXCR5- memory CD4 T cells. The chain is made from TRBV28 and TRBJ2-7, with 10 junctional bases fitting TRBD1. The receptor was derived from an adult who received the influenza vaccine. The CDR3 region has the sequence CASSSPGTGDSYEQYF. The nucleotide sequence is given as TGTGCCAGCAGTTCGCCCGGGACAGGGGACTCCTACGAGCAGTACTTC.